Sequencing of this T cell receptor beta chain was carried out in a study of T cells in tuberculosis. Study background: A South African cohort included IGRA-negative adolescents, latently infected IGRA-positive adolescents and adults with active tuberculosis.

The protocol was immunoSEQ multiplex PCR, while the TCRdb copy is restricted to in-frame clones and leaves out a portion. Of around 26,000 clones in the sample, over 95% are singletons; the top ten hold almost 9.5%. Germline V CDR1 and CDR2: MGHRA, YSYEKL. Between the trimmed V and J ends, which lost 3 bases and 5 bases, there was a span of 17 bases. This CDR3 is built from 17 residues. Regarding the study as a whole: Active tuberculosis patients had shorter CDR3-alpha; the beta difference was nonsignificant. GMM-specific TCRs were nearer to active tuberculosis alpha repertoires, suggesting expansion.

As regards this clone: What it recognizes is unknown.

Latent tuberculosis screening used tuberculin skin test and IGRA at entry. The source material was PBMCs. This sequence originates from a donor aged 10-29 years with latent tuberculosis or without tuberculosis infection. The gene calls are TRBV4-1 and TRBJ1-6, with a tentative D call TRBD1 (5 bases). CDR3 sequence: CASSQETGVIHNSPLHF. The CDR3 region has the DNA TGCGCCAGCAGCCAGGAGACGGGGGTCATCCATAATTCACCCCTCCACTTT.